This entry lists 7 T cell receptor beta chains sequenced from one sample in a study of T cell clusters in autoimmune cytopenias. TRB was amplified from 250 ng of peripheral blood genomic DNA per sample. One tube held mixed TRB-A and TRB-B primer pools for touch-down PCR. For each CDR3 protein, TCRdb gives one entry from its re-call of the multiplex PCR reads, without DNA. The sample table sets out some 4,600 distinct CDR3 sequences. This sample also appeared in a second study, on T cell repertoires in aging, cancer and after chemotherapy.

The sequenced sample consisted of peripheral blood. The receptor source for this set is a human donor in good health.

This chain uses TRBV6-5 with TRBJ2-1; without DNA, the TCRdb call of TRBD2 cannot be checked. This CDR3 spans 18 amino acids. Germline V gene sequence: CDR1 MNHEY, CDR2 SVGAGI. The CDR3 is CASSSGGTSGPLANEQFF.

The chain employs TRBV11-1 and TRBJ2-5; absent DNA, TCRdb's TRBD1 call cannot be checked. Germline lookup yields CDR1 SGHAT and CDR2 FQDESV (reference sequence). The CDR3 has 19 amino acids. This CDR3 is CASSLGAVGATRRRETQYF.

The V gene is TRBV19, the J gene TRBJ1-1; TCRdb names TRBD1, which stays unverified in the absence of DNA. Per the germline V gene, CDR1 is LNHDA and CDR2 is SQIVND (reference sequence). CDR3 length: 17 residues. CDR3 sequence reads: CASGRTGGISQRTEAFF.

The V and J genes are TRBV6-6 and TRBJ1-4. In germline, CDR1 is MNHNY, CDR2 SVGAGI (reference sequence). This CDR3 region has 14 residues. This CDR3 is CASSYLGGSEKLFF.

This clonotype shows up as medium-sized (0.01 to 0.1%) by frequency. The chain recombines TRBV20-1 with TRBJ1-6; TCRdb designates TRBD1, a call that cannot be tested without DNA. Germline assignment: CDR1 DFQATT and CDR2 SNEGSKA (reference sequence). This CDR3 comprises 15 residues. The CDR3 is CSAYRDRGLDSPLHF.

This clonotype registers medium-sized (0.01 to 0.1%) by frequency. The gene calls are TRBV19 and TRBJ2-6. This CDR3 comprises 16 residues. The V gene's germline CDR1 is LNHDA and CDR2 SQIVND (reference sequence). This CDR3 is CASSRGQSSGANVLTF.

This clonotype registers medium-sized by frequency. This chain connects TRBV29-1 to TRBJ2-1. The CDR3 has 12 residues. The germline gives CDR1 SQVTM, CDR2 ANQGSEA. The CDR3 protein is CSAALGVNEQFF.